The entry that follows covers one TCR beta chain sequence. The antigen is unknown. Other DNA sequences from this sample encode an identical CDR3 as well. The data were taken from a study of shared clonotypes between healthy human individuals. The overall study: CD8 memory received one plate per donor, CD8 naive two, CD4 memory three and CD4 naive three.

Profiled with immunoSEQ multiplex PCR; TCRdb holds only in-frame clones, not every one. The sample records nearly 2 million clones, 85% to 95% being singletons. Whole-study results and caveats: Donors were few, which limited the genetic and exposure-history diversity represented. How much donors shared clonotypes was expected to be affected by sequencing depth.

This CDR3 has 14 amino acids. The V and J ends lost 2 bases and 7 bases respectively, with 12 bases between them. Per the germline V gene, CDR1 is LNHDA and CDR2 is SQIVND (reference sequence). Naive CD8 cells lacked CD45RO, underwent positive selection for CCR7 and left out terminally differentiated effector memory CD45RA+ cells. This sequence was found in a man aged 18 to 29 in good health. The sequencing sample was made of naive CD8+ T cells sorted from blood. The rearrangement uses TRBV19 and TRBJ1-5; D may be TRBD1 (6 bases). CDR3 nucleotide sequence: TGTGCCAGTAGTATACGGGACAACGGACAGCCCCAGCATTTT. Translating gives CASSIRDNGQPQHF.